Here is one T cell receptor beta chain with its context. Its matching antigen is unknown. The data derive from a study of response to subunit inactivated influenza vaccine. Study-wide findings and caveats: Few additional T cells are recruited per seasonal influenza vaccination, authors suggested.

TCRdb called the RT-PCR reads again in MiXCR, with one record for every CDR3 protein. This table holds approximately 500,000 distinct CDR3 sequences, 14% found once. Germline lookup yields CDR1 LGHDT and CDR2 YNNKEL (reference sequence). The CDR3 contains 15 residues. The junction had 5 bases not matched to a gene; V was cut back by 1 base and J by 6 bases. This clonotype was obtained from a man in his fifties who received an inactivated influenza vaccine. The V call is TRBV3-1, the J call TRBJ2-1; 8 bases line up with TRBD2. The sequencing used PBMCs from blood, collected roughly 13 days after vaccination. CDR3 nucleotide sequence: TGTGCCAGCAGCCAAGTGGAACGGGAGGGCAATGAGCAGTTCTTC. This codes for CASSQVEREGNEQFF.